This T cell receptor beta chain was sequenced during a study of cytomegalovirus exposure and HLA in healthy donors. A multiplex PCR was run with 60 Vbeta primers and 13 Jbeta primers. The protocol was immunoSEQ multiplex PCR, while the TCRdb copy is restricted to in-frame clones and leaves out a portion. Of under 150,000 clones detected, 74% appear once; the ten largest clones hold about 4.2%. Trimming pared 3 bases from V and 7 bases from J, leaving 9 bases between. The CDR3 is made up of 12 amino acids. Germline CDR1 reads MNHEY; CDR2 reads SMNVEV (reference sequence). The TCR sequence derives from a woman between 35 and 50 years old in good health and CMV-seropositive. The chain carries TRBV27 and TRBJ1-1, with a weak D call TRBD1 (5 bases). Sequenced: PBMCs. The CDR3 nucleotides read TGTGCCAGCAGTTTCACAGGCCTTGAAGCTTTCTTT. Translated: CASSFTGLEAFF.